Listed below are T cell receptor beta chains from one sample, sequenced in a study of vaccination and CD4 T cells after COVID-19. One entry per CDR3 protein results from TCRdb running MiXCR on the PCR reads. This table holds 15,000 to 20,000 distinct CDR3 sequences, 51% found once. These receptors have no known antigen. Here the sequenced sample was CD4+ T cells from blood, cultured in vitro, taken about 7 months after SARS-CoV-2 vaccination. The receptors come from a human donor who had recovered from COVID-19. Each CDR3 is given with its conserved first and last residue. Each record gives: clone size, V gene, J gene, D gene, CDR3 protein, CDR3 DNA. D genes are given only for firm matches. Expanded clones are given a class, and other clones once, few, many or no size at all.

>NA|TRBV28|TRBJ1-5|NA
CASSFAGQPQHF
TGTGCCAGCAGTTTCGCGGGTCAGCCCCAGCATTTT
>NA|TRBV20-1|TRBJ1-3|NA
CSARDVISGNTIYF
TGCAGTGCTAGAGATGTGATCTCTGGAAACACCATATATTTT
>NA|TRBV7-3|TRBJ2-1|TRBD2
CASSAGLPPYNEQFF
TGTGCCAGCAGCGCGGGACTACCCCCCTACAATGAGCAGTTCTTC
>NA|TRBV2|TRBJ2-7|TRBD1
CASSPGTGFGYEQYF
TGTGCCAGCAGTCCCGGGACAGGGTTCGGGTACGAGCAGTACTTC
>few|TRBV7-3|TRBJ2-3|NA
CASSYLGNTDTQYF
TGTGCCAGCAGCTACCTAGGAAACACAGATACGCAGTATTTT
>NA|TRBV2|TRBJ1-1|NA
CASSQAVNTEAFF
TGTGCCAGCAGTCAGGCAGTGAACACTGAAGCTTTCTTT
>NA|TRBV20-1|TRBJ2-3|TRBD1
CSAMRDSITDTQYF
TGCAGTGCTATGAGGGACAGTATCACAGATACGCAGTATTTT
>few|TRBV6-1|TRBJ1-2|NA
CASSNLGSDGYTF
TGTGCCAGCAGCAACCTCGGGAGCGATGGCTACACCTTC
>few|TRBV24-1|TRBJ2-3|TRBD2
CATSDTGTSGRYTDTQYF
TGTGCCACCAGTGATACCGGGACTAGCGGGAGGTACACAGATACGCAGTATTTT
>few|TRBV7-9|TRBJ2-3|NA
CASSWTRTSTDTQYF
TGTGCCAGCAGCTGGACTCGGACGAGCACAGATACGCAGTATTTT
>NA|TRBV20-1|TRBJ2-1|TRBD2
CSARGGSLNEQFF
TGCAGTGCTAGGGGCGGGAGTCTGAATGAGCAGTTCTTC
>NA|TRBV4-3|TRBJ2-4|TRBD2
CASSQDGGDIQYF
TGCGCCAGCAGCCAAGATGGGGGGGACATTCAGTACTTC
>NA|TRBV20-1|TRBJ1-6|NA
CSAPVGTLYNSPLHF
TGCAGTGCTCCAGTGGGGACACTCTATAATTCACCCCTCCACTTT
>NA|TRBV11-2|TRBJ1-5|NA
CASSAGQGRMTNQPQHF
TGTGCCAGCAGCGCCGGGCAGGGGAGAATGACAAATCAGCCCCAGCATTTT
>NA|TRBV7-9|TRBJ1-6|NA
CASAEVPNSPLHF
TGTGCCAGTGCCGAGGTGCCCAATTCACCCCTCCACTTT
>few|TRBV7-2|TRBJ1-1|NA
CASSFLVRNEAFF
TGTGCCAGCAGCTTTCTCGTCCGGAATGAAGCTTTCTTT
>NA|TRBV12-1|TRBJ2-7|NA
CASSFELQGDEQYF
TGTGCCAGCAGCTTTGAGTTACAGGGAGACGAGCAGTACTTC
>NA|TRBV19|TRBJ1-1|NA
CASSISRSNTEAFF
TGTGCCAGTAGTATATCTAGGTCGAACACTGAAGCTTTCTTT
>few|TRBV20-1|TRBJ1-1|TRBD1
CSVGTGRPGAFF
TGCAGTGTAGGGACAGGGCGGCCTGGAGCTTTCTTT
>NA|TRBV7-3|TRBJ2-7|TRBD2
CASSFGGRADEQYF
TGTGCCAGCAGCTTCGGCGGGAGGGCGGACGAGCAGTACTTC
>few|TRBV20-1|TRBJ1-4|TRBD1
CSAQGGAAEKLFF
TGCAGTGCTCAGGGGGGGGCGGCTGAAAAACTGTTTTTT
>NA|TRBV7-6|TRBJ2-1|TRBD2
CASSPIAGLNEQFF
TGTGCCAGCAGCCCCATAGCGGGACTCAATGAGCAGTTCTTC
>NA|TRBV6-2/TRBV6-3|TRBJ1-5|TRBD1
CASRKQGDQPQHF
TGTGCCAGCAGAAAACAGGGGGATCAGCCCCAGCATTTT
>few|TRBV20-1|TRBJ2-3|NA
CSARFGGTGTDTQYF
TGCAGTGCTAGATTCGGCGGGACGGGCACAGATACGCAGTATTTT
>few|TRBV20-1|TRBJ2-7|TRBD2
CSARGRGRARGAYYEQYF
TGCAGTGCTAGAGGTCGGGGGAGGGCCCGGGGAGCCTACTACGAGCAGTACTTC